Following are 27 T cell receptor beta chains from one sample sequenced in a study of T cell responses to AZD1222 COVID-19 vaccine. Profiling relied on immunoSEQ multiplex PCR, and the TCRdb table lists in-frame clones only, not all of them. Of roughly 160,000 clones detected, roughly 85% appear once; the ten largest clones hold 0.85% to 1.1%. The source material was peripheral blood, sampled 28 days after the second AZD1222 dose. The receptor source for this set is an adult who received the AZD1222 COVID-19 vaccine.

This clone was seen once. The CDR3 DNA reads as TGTGCCAGCAGCTTTGGTTGGGGGCTGAAGGGCTACACCTTC. Protein: CASSFGWGLKGYTF. The V and J genes are TRBV7-2 and TRBJ1-2, with D possibly TRBD1 on 6 matching bases. The CDR3 consists of 14 residues. Between the trimmed V and J ends, which lost 3 bases and 8 bases, there was a span of 16 bases. The germline gives CDR1 SGHTA, CDR2 FQGNSA.

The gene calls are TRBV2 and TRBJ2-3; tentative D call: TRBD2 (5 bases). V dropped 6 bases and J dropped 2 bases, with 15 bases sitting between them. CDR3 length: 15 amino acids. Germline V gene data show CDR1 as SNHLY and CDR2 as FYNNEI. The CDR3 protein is CASRNSDYNTDTQYF. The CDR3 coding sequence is TGTGCCAGCAGGAATAGCGATTACAACACAGATACGCAGTATTTT. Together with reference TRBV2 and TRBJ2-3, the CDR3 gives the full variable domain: EPEVTQTPSHQVTQMGQEVILRCVPISNHLYFYWYRQILGQKVEFLVSFYNNEISEKSEIFDDQFSVERPDGSNFTLKIRSTKLEDSAMYFCASRNSDYNTDTQYFGPGTRLTVL.

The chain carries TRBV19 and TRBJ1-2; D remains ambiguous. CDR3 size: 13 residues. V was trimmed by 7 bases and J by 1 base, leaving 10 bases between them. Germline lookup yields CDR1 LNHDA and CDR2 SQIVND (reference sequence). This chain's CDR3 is CASKTSLNYGYTF. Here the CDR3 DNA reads TGTGCCAGTAAAACATCCCTTAACTATGGCTACACCTTC.

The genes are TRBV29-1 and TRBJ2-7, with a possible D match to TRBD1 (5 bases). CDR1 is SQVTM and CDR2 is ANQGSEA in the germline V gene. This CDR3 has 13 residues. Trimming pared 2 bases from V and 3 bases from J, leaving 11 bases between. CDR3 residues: CSVESGQRYEQYF. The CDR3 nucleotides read TGCAGCGTTGAATCAGGGCAGCGCTACGAGCAGTACTTC.

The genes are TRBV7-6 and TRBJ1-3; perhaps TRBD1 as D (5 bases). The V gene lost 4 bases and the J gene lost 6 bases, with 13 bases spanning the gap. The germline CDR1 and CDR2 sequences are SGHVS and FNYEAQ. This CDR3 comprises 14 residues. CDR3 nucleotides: TGTGCCAGCAGCTACAACTTCAGGGTAAACACCATATATTTT. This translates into CASSYNFRVNTIYF.

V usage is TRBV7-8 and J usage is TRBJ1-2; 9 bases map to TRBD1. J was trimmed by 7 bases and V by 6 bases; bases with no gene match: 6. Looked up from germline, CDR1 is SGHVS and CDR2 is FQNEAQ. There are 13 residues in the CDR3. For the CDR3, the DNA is TGTGCCAGCAGTCTGGACAGGGGCGTTGGCTACACCTTC. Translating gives CASSLDRGVGYTF.

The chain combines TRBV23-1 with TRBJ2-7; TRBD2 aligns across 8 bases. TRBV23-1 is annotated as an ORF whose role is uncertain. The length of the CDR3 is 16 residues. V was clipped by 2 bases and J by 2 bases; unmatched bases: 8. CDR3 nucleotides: TGCGCCAGCAGTCAAAGGGGGACTAGGCGGGCCTACGAGCAGTACTTC. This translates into CASSQRGTRRAYEQYF.

CDR3 DNA: TGTGCCAGCTCGTCCATGGGTTCAGGGTCGAGTCCCACCGGGGAGCTGTTTTTT. It codes for CASSSMGSGSSPTGELFF. This chain joins TRBV18 and TRBJ2-2, with a weak D call TRBD1 (5 bases). The CDR3 runs 18 residues. Trimming removed 6 bases at V and 4 bases at J, with 24 bases between. Germline loops: CDR1 KGHSH, CDR2 LQKENI. The variable domain in full, with the rest retrieved from reference TRBV18 and TRBJ2-2, is NAGVMQNPRHLVRRRGQEARLRCSPMKGHSHVYWYRQLPEEGLKFMVYLQKENIIDESGMPKERFSAEFPKEGPSILRIQQVVRGDSAAYFCASSSMGSGSSPTGELFFGEGSRLTVL.

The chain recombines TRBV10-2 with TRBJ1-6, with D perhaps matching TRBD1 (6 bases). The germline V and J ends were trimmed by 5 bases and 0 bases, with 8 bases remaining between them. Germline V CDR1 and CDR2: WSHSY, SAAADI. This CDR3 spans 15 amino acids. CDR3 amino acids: CASSNRDSYNSPLHF. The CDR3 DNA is TGCGCCAGCAGTAACAGGGACTCCTATAATTCACCCCTCCACTTT.

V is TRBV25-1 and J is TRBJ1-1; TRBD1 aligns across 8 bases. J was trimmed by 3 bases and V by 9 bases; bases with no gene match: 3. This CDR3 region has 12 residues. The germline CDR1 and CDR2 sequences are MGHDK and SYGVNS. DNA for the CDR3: TGTGCCAGTAGACAGGGGTACACTGAAGCTTTCTTT. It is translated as CASRQGYTEAFF.

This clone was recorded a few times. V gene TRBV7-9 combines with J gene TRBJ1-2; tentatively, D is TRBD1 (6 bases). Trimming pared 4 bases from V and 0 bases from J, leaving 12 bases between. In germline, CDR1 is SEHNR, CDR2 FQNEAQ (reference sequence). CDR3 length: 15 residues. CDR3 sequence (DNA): TGTGCCAGCAGCTCCAGGGGCCATACTAACTATGGCTACACCTTC. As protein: CASSSRGHTNYGYTF.

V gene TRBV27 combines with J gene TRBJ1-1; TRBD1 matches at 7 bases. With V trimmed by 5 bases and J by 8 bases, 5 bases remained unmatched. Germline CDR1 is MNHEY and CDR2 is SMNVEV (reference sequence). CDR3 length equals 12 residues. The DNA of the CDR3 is TGTGCCAGCAGTCGTTTGGGACAGGAAGCTTTCTTT. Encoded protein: CASSRLGQEAFF.

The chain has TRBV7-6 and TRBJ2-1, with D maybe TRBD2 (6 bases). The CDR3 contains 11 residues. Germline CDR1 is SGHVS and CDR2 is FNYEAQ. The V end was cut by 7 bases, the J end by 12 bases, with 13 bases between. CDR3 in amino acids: CASTDGGRQFF. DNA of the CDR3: TGTGCCAGCACAGACGGGGGTAGGCAGTTCTTC.

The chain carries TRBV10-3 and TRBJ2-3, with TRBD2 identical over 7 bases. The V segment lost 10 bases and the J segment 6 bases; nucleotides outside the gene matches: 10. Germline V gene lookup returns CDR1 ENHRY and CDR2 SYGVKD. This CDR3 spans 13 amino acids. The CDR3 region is CANTAGPGDTQYF. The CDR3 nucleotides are TGTGCCAACACAGCGGGGCCCGGGGATACGCAGTATTTT.

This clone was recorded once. The chain's CDR3 is CASSPNGVAAGNTIYF. The CDR3 DNA follows: TGTGCCAGCTCACCTAATGGGGTAGCGGCTGGAAACACCATATATTTT. The chain links TRBV18 to TRBJ1-3; D remains ambiguous. Looked up from germline, CDR1 is KGHSH and CDR2 is LQKENI. CDR3 length equals 16 residues. V shed 3 bases and J shed 2 bases, with 14 bases lying between them.

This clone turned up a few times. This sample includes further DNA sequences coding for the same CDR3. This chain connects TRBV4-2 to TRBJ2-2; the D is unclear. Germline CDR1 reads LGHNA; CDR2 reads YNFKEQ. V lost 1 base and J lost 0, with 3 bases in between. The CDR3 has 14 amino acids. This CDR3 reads CASSQGPNTGELFF. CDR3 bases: TGTGCCAGCAGCCAAGGTCCGAACACCGGGGAGCTGTTTTTT.

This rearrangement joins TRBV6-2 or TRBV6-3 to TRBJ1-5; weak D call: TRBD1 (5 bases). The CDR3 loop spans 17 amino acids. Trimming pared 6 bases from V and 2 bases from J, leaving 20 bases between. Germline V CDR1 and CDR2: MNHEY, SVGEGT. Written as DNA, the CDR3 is TGTGCCAGCAGCTCTTCTCCCCGGGGGTACGGCAATCAGCCCCAGCATTTT. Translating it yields CASSSSPRGYGNQPQHF.

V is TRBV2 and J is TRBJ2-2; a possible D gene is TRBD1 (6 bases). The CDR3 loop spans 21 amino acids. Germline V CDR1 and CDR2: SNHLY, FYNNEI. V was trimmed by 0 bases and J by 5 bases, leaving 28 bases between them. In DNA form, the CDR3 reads TGTGCCAGCAGTGAAGCGCTTCAGTTCGTTATACAGGGTGGTGGTACCGGGGAGCTGTTTTTT. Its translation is CASSEALQFVIQGGGTGELFF.

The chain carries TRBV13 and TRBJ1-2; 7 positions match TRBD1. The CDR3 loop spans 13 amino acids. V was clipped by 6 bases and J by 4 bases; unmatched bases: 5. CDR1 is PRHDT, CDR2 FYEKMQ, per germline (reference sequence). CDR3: CASSQDRFYGYTF. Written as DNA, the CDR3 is TGTGCCAGCAGTCAGGACAGGTTCTATGGCTACACCTTC.

The CDR3 spells CASSPGQMSNQPQHF. The CDR3, as DNA: TGCGCCAGCAGCCCAGGACAGATGAGCAATCAGCCCCAGCATTTT. The genes are TRBV5-1 and TRBJ1-5; possibly TRBD1 for D (6 bases). Germline lookup yields CDR1 SGHRS and CDR2 YFSETQ. The CDR3 sequence is 15 residues long. The V end lost 4 bases, the J end lost 1 base, and 12 bases lay between the germline ends.

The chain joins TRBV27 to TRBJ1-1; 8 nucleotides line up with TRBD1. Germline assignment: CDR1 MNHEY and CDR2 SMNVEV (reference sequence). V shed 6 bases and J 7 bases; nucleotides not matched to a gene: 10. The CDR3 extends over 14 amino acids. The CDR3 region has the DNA TGTGCCAGCAGGCTGACAGGGGATCGTAGTGAAGCTTTCTTT. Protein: CASRLTGDRSEAFF.

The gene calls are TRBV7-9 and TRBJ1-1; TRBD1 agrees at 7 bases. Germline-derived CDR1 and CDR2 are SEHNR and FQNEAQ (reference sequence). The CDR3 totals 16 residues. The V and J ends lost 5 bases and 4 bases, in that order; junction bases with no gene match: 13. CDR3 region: CASSPARGTLSTEAFF. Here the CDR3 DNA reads TGTGCCAGCAGCCCAGCCAGGGGGACCCTGAGCACTGAAGCTTTCTTT.

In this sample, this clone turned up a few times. CDR3 in amino acids: CASSSGTYNEQFF. The CDR3 region has the DNA TGTGCCAGCAGTTCCGGGACCTACAATGAGCAGTTCTTC. This chain connects TRBV6-5 to TRBJ2-1; weak D call: TRBD2 (5 bases). The CDR3 loop spans 13 amino acids. V was cut by 4 bases and J by 2 bases, with 6 bases left in between. Germline lookup yields CDR1 MNHEY and CDR2 SVGAGI.

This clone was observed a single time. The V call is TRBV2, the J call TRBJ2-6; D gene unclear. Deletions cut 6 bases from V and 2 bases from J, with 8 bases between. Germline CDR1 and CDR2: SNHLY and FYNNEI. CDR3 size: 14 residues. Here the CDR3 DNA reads TGTGCCAGCAGCCCCAGGACTGGGGCCAACGTCCTGACTTTC. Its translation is CASSPRTGANVLTF.

The CDR3 is CASSLKQGLTGNTIYF. The CDR3 bases are TGTGCCAGCTCACTCAAACAGGGGCTTACTGGAAACACCATATATTTT. This sequence joins TRBV18 and TRBJ1-3, with TRBD1 identical over 7 bases. Germline CDR1 is KGHSH and CDR2 is LQKENI. This CDR3 contains 16 residues. With 4 bases clipped from V and 2 bases from J, the junction kept 8 bases outside the gene matches.

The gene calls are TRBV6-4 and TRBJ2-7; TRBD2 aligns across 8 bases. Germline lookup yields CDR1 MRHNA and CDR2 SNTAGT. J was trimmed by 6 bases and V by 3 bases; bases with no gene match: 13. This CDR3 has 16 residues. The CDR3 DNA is TGTGCCAGCAGTGATACTCCCGGGGGGGCGCTGGGCGAGCAGTACTTC. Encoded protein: CASSDTPGGALGEQYF.

The CDR3 nucleotides read TGCGCCATCGGGCCGGGAATCTACAATGAGCAGTTCTTC. Encoded protein: CAIGPGIYNEQFF. The chain links TRBV10-2 to TRBJ2-1; TRBD2 is a possible D gene (5 bases). V was cut by 10 bases and J by 3 bases, with 13 bases left in between. The germline V gene has CDR1 WSHSY and CDR2 SAAADI. The CDR3 runs 13 residues.